This TCR beta chain derives from a study of blood T cell repertoires in COVID-19. Clones were sequenced by immunoSEQ multiplex PCR, and TCRdb holds only the in-frame ones, with some missing. The sample carries fewer than 500,000 clones, roughly 90% recorded once. Seattle patients were enrolled during active infection and followed longitudinally. This clone was recorded many times. The length of the CDR3 is 16 residues. The source of this sequence is a man aged 18 to 30 with COVID-19, enrolled during active disease. Sequencing was done on a sample of peripheral blood. The genes are TRBV21-1 and TRBJ2-3; the table's D call, TRBD1, has no DNA check behind it. TRBV21-1 is described as a pseudogene. The DNA of the CDR3 is TGTGCCAGCAGCAAAAGGGGATTTTTTTGGACAGATACGCAGTATTTT. It is translated as CASSKRGFFWTDTQYF.